This T cell receptor (beta chain) is drawn from a study of T cell changes during pregnancy in multiple sclerosis. The CDR3 totals 12 residues. Germline lookup yields CDR1 SNHLY and CDR2 FYNNEI. V gave up 7 bases and J gave up 7 bases, with 11 bases separating them. This clone came up once. Sequencing used immunoSEQ multiplex PCR; TCRdb keeps in-frame clones, though not all of them. Of fewer than 65,000 clones listed, 85% to 95% are singletons. The V call is TRBV2, the J call TRBJ1-5; weak D call: TRBD1 (5 bases). The clonotype originates from a female donor with multiple sclerosis, enrolled in a pregnancy study. Sequenced material: peripheral blood, taken in the second trimester of pregnancy. The CDR3 here is CASTGGDQPQHF. CDR3 DNA: TGTGCCAGCACTGGAGGGGACCAGCCCCAGCATTTT. Together with reference TRBV2 and TRBJ1-5, the CDR3 gives the full variable domain: EPEVTQTPSHQVTQMGQEVILRCVPISNHLYFYWYRQILGQKVEFLVSFYNNEISEKSEIFDDQFSVERPDGSNFTLKIRSTKLEDSAMYFCASTGGDQPQHFGDGTRLSIL.